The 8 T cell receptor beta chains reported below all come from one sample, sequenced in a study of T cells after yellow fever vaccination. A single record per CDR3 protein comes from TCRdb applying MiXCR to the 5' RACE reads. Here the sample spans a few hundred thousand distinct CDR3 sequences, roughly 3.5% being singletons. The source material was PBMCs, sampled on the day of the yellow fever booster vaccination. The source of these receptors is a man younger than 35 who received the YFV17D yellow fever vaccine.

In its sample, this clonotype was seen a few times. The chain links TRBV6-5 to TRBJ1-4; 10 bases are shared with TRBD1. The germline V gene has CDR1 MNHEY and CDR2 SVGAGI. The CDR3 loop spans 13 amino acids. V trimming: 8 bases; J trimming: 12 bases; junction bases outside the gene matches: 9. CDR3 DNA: TGTGCCAGCCAAAGGGACAGGGGAGGGGAACTGTTTTTT. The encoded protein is CASQRDRGGELFF.

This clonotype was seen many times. The CDR3 here is CATSDLLIGRSYEQYF. The DNA for the CDR3 is TGTGCCACCAGTGATCTATTGATTGGTCGCTCCTACGAGCAGTACTTC. The V and J genes are TRBV24-1 and TRBJ2-7; no definite D call. The CDR3 has 16 residues. Trimming took 3 bases from V and 0 from J, leaving 14 bases between them. Per germline, CDR1 KGHDR and CDR2 SFDVKD.

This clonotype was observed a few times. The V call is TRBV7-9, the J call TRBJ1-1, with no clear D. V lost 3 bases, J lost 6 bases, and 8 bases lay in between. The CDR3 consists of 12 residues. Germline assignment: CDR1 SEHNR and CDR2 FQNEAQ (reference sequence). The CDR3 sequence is CASSLGPAEAFF. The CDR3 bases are TGTGCCAGCAGCTTGGGTCCGGCTGAAGCTTTCTTT.

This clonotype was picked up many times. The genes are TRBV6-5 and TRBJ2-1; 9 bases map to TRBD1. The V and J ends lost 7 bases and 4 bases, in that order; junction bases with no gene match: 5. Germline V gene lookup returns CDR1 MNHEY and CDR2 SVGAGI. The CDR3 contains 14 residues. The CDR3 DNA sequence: TGTGCCAGCACCCGCGGACAGGGGTACAATGAGCAGTTCTTC. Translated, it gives CASTRGQGYNEQFF.

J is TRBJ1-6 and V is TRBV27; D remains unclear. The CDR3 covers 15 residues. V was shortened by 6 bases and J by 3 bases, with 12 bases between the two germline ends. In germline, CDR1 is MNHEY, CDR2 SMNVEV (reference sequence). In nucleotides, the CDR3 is TGTGCCAGCAGCGGGGATTTTTACTATAATTCACCCCTCCACTTT. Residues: CASSGDFYYNSPLHF.

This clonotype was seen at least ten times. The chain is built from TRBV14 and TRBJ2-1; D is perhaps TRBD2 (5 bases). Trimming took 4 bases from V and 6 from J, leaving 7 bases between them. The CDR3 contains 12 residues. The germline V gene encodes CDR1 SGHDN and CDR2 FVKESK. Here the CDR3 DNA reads TGTGCCAGCAGCCTCACTAGCAATGAGCAGTTCTTC. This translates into CASSLTSNEQFF.

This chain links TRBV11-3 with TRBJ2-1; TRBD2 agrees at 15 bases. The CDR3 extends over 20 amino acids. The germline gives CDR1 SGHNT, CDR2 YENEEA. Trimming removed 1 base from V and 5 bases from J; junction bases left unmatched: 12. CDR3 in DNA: TGTGCCAGCAGCTTAGCCTCTCCAGGACTAGCGGGGGGGCTCGACAATGAGCAGTTCTTC. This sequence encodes CASSLASPGLAGGLDNEQFF. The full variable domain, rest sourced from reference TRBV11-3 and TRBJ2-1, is EAGVVQSPRYKIIEKKQPVAFWCNPISGHNTLYWYLQNLGQGPELLIRYENEEAVDDSQLPKDRFSAERLKGVDSTLKIQPAELGDSAVYLCASSLASPGLAGGLDNEQFFGPGTRLTVL.

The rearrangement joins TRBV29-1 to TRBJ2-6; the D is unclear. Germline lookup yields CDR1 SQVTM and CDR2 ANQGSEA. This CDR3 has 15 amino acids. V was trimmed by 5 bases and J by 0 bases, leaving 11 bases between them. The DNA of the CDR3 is TGCAGCGTTAAATTACAGTACTCTGGGGCCAACGTCCTGACTTTC. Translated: CSVKLQYSGANVLTF.